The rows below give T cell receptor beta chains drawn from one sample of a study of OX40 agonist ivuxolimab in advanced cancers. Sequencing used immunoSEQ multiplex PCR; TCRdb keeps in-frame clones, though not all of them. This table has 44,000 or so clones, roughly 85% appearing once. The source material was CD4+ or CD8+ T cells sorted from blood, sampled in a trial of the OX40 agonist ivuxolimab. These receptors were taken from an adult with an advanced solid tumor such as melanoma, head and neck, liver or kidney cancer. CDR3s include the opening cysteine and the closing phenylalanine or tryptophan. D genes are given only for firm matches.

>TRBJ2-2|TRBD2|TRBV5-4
CASSTIGLAGDHGTGELFF
TGTGCCAGCAGCACCATTGGGCTAGCGGGAGATCACGGCACCGGGGAGCTGTTTTTT
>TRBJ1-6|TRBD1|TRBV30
CAWSPGGNSPLHF
TGTGCCTGGAGTCCAGGGGGAAATTCACCCCTCCACTTT
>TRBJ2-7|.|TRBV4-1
CASSPRDRDEYEQYF
TGCGCCAGCAGCCCCCGGGACCGTGATGAGTACGAGCAGTACTTC
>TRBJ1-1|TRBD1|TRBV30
CAWSAQGQEKKAFF
TGTGCCTGGAGCGCGCAGGGACAGGAGAAAAAAGCTTTCTTT
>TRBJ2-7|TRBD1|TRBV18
CASSPGTDYEQYF
TGTGCCAGCTCGCCCGGGACAGACTACGAGCAGTACTTC
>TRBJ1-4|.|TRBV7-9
CASSLEISAYGEKLFF
TGTGCCAGCAGCTTAGAAATCTCGGCTTACGGGGAAAAACTGTTTTTT
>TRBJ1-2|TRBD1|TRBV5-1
CASSRGTAEANYGYTF
TGCGCCAGCAGCAGAGGGACAGCCGAAGCTAACTATGGCTACACCTTC
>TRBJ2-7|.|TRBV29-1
CSGKAGLSYEQYF
TGCAGCGGTAAGGCCGGGTTGTCCTACGAGCAGTACTTC
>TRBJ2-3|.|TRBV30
CAWSQNGGPTDTQYF
TGTGCCTGGAGTCAAAACGGGGGACCTACAGATACGCAGTATTTT
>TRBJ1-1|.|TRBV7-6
CASSSSRVEAFF
TGTGCCAGCAGCTCTAGTAGGGTGGAAGCTTTCTTT
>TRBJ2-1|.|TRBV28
CASSFTEPYNEQFF
TGTGCCAGCAGTTTCACGGAGCCCTACAATGAGCAGTTCTTC